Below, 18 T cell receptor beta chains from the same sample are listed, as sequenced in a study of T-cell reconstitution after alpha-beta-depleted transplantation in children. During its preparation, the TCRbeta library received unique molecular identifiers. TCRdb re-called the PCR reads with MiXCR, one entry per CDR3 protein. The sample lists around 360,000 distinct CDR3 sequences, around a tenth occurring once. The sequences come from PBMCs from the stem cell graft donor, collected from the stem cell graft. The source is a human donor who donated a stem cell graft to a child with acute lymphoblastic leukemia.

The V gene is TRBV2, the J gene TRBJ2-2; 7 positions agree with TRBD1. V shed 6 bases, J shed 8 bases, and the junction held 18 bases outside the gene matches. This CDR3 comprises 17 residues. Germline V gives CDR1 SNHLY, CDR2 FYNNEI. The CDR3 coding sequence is TGTGCCAGCAGGATTAGATCCGGACAGGCCGTGGGGGGGGAGCTGTTTTTT. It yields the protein CASRIRSGQAVGGELFF.

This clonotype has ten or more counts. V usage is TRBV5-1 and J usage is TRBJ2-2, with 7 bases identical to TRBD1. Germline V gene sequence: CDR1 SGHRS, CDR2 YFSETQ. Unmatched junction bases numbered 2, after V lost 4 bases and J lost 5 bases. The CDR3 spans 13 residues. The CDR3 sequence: CASSLQGTGELFF. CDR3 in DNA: TGCGCCAGCAGCCTACAGGGGACCGGGGAGCTGTTTTTT.

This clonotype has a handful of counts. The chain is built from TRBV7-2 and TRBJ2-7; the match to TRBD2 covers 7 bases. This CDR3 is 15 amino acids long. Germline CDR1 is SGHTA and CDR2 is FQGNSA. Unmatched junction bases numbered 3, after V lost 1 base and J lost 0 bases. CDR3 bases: TGTGCCAGCAGCTTAGAACCGGGAGGCTCCTACGAGCAGTACTTC. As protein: CASSLEPGGSYEQYF.

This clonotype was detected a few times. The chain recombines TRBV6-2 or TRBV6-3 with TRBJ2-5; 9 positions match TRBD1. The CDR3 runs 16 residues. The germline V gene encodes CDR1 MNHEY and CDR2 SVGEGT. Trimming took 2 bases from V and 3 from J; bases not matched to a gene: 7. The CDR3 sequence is CASSYPGTGFKETQYF. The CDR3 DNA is TGTGCCAGCAGTTACCCCGGGACAGGGTTTAAAGAGACCCAGTACTTC.

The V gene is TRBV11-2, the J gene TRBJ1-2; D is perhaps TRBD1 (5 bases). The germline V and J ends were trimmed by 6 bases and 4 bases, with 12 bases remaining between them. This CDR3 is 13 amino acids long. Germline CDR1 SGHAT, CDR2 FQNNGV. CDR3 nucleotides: TGTGCCAGCAGGGACCAGGGTAGCTATGGCTACACCTTC. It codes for CASRDQGSYGYTF.

DNA of the CDR3: TGTGCCAGTAGTATGGGACTAGCCTCGGGGAATGAGCAGTTCTTC. Protein: CASSMGLASGNEQFF. The rearrangement uses TRBV19 and TRBJ2-1; 9 bases are shared with TRBD2. The CDR3 is 15 amino acids. Germline loops: CDR1 LNHDA, CDR2 SQIVND (reference sequence). The junction had 7 bases not matched to a gene; V was cut back by 3 bases and J by 7 bases.

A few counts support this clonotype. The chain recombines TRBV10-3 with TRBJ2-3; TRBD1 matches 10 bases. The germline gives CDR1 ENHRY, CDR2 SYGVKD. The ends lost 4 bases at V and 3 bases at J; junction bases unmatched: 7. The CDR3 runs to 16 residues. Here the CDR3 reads CAISGRQGAVTDTQYF. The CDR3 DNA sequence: TGTGCCATCAGTGGGAGACAGGGGGCCGTGACAGATACGCAGTATTTT.

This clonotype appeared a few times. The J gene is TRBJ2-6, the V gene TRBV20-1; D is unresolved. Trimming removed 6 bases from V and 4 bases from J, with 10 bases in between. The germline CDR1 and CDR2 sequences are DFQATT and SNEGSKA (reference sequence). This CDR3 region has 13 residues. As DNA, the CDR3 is TGCAGTGCCCAGTCGGCCGGGGCCAACGTCCTGACTTTC. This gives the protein CSAQSAGANVLTF.

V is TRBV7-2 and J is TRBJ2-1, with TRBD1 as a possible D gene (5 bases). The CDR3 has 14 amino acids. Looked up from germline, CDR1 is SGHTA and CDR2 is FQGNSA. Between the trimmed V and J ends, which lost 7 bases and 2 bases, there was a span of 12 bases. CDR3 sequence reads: CASTTDTPYNEQFF. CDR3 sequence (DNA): TGTGCCAGCACGACGGACACACCCTACAATGAGCAGTTCTTC.

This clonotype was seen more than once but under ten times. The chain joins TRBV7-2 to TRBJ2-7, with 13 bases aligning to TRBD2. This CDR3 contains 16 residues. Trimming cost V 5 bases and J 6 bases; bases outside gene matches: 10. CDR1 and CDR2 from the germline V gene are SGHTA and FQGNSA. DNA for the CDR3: TGTGCCAGCAGCCCGGGGACTAGCGGGAATCTGGGCGAGCAGTACTTC. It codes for CASSPGTSGNLGEQYF.

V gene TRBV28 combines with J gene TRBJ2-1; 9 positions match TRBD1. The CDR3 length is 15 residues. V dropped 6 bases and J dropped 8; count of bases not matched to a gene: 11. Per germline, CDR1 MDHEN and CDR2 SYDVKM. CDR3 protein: CASSQPGQGRHEQFF. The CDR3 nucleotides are TGTGCCAGCAGCCAACCGGGACAGGGTAGGCATGAGCAGTTCTTC.

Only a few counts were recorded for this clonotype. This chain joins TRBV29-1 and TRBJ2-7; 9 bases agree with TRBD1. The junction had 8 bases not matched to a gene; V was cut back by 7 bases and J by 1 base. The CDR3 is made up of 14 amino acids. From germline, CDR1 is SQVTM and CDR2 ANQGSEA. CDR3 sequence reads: CSATGGDLSYEQYF. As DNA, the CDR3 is TGCAGCGCGACAGGGGGTGATCTATCCTACGAGCAGTACTTC.

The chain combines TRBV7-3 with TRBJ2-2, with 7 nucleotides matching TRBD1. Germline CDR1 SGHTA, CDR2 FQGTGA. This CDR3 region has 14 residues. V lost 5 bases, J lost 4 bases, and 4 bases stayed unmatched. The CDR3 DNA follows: TGTGCCAGCAGCCCCACAGGGGTCACCGGGGAGCTGTTTTTT. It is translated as CASSPTGVTGELFF.

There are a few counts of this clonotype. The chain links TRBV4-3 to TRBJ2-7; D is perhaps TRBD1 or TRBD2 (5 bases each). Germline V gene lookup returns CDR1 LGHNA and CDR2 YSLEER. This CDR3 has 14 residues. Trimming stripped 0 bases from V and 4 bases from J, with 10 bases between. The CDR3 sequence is CASSQDIGEYEQYF. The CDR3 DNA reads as TGCGCCAGCAGCCAAGATATAGGGGAGTACGAGCAGTACTTC.

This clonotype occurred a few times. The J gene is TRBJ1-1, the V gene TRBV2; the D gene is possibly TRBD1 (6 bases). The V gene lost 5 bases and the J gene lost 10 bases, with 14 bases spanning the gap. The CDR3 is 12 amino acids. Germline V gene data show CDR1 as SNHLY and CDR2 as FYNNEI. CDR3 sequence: CASSFGQRTAFF. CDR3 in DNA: TGTGCCAGCAGTTTCGGACAGCGAACAGCTTTCTTT.

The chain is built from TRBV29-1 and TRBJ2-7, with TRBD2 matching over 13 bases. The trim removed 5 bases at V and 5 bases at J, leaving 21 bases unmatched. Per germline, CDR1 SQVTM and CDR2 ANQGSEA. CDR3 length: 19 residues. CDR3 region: CSVFAPGTPTSGRADEQYF. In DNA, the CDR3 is TGCAGCGTTTTTGCCCCCGGGACGCCAACTAGCGGGAGGGCCGACGAGCAGTACTTC.

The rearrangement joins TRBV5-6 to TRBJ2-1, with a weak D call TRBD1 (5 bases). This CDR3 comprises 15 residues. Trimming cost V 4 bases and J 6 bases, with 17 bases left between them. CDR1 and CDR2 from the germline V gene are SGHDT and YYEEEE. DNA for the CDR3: TGTGCCAGCAGCCTAGGGGTCAGCCGTATCAATGAGCAGTTCTTC. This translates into CASSLGVSRINEQFF.

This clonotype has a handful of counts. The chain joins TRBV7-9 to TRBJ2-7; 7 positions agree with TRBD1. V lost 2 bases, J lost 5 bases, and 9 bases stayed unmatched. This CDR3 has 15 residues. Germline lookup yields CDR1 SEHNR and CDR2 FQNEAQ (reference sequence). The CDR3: CASSLQAGGSHEQYF. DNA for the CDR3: TGTGCCAGCAGCTTACAGGCAGGGGGTTCCCACGAGCAGTACTTC.